A selection of T cell receptor beta chains follows, all from one sample in a study of blood T cell repertoires in COVID-19. Sequencing used immunoSEQ multiplex PCR; TCRdb keeps in-frame clones, though not all of them. This repertoire shows tens of thousands of clones, roughly 80% found once; its top ten account for roughly 4.8%. The specimen sequenced was peripheral blood. The receptors come from a woman in her seventies with acute or convalescent COVID-19. CDR3s include the opening cysteine and the closing phenylalanine or tryptophan. D genes are given only for firm matches. Clone size is shown for a subset of rows, as once, few, many or a class of expanded clone.

TRBV5-1	NA	NA	TRBJ2-7	TGCGCCAGCAGCTTTGGACAGAGCTCCTACGAGCAGTACTTC	CASSFGQSSYEQYF
TRBV5-6	TRBD1	NA	TRBJ1-3	TGTGCCAGCAGCTTGTCCGGCAGGGGGCAAATCTTAGGAAACACCATATATTTT	CASSLSGRGQILGNTIYF
TRBV4-2	NA	NA	TRBJ1-4	TGTGCCAGCAGCCAGGTCTCGCAGGGGCTAGGTGAAAAACTGTTTTTT	CASSQVSQGLGEKLFF
TRBV7-8	TRBD1	once	TRBJ1-2	TGTGCCAGCAGCTTAGGGGACAGAGTGGAATCTAACTATGGCTACACCTTC	CASSLGDRVESNYGYTF
TRBV6-2/TRBV6-3	TRBD2	NA	TRBJ2-3	TGTGCCAGCAGTTACGGCGGGGGGGTTACAGATACGCAGTATTTT	CASSYGGGVTDTQYF
TRBV6-5	NA	once	TRBJ1-2	TGTGCCAGCAGTCAAATCGCGGGGGGCCCTGGCTACACCTTC	CASSQIAGGPGYTF
TRBV5-1	NA	NA	TRBJ1-3	TGCGCCAGCAGCCCTAGCGGAAACACCATATATTTT	CASSPSGNTIYF
TRBV2	NA	NA	TRBJ1-1	TGTGCCAGCGCGCCGGGGGAGGGGAACACTGAAGCTTTCTTT	CASAPGEGNTEAFF
TRBV7-8	TRBD1	NA	TRBJ1-2	TGTGCCAGCAGCTTAGCGGGGACAGCACTCGGCTATGGCTACACCTTC	CASSLAGTALGYGYTF
TRBV11-3	TRBD2	NA	TRBJ2-2	TGTGCCAGCAGCCCGAAGGGTGGACTAGCAGCGAACACCGGGGAGCTGTTTTTT	CASSPKGGLAANTGELFF
TRBV5-1	NA	NA	TRBJ2-2	TGCGCCAGCAGCTTGGCCCCTCGGGGGGCGCTTAACACCGGGGAGCTGTTTTTT	CASSLAPRGALNTGELFF
TRBV15	TRBD1	NA	TRBJ1-3	TGTGCCACCAGCACCGGACAGGCCCACTTTCCTGGAAACACCATATATTTT	CATSTGQAHFPGNTIYF
TRBV7-2	TRBD1	NA	TRBJ1-2	TGTGCCAGCAGCCTAGACAGGGGTTATGGCTACACCTTC	CASSLDRGYGYTF
TRBV5-1	TRBD1	NA	TRBJ1-4	TGCGCCAGCAGCGAGGGACAGGTGGGTGAAAAACTGTTTTTT	CASSEGQVGEKLFF
TRBV6-5	TRBD1	NA	TRBJ1-2	TGTGCCAGCAGTTTACAGGGGTACTATGGCTACACCTTC	CASSLQGYYGYTF
TRBV5-4	TRBD1	NA	TRBJ1-4	TGTGCCAGCAGCAGCTTCCGGGACAGGGGAGAAAAACTGTTTTTT	CASSSFRDRGEKLFF
TRBV5-6	TRBD1	NA	TRBJ1-1	TGTGCCAGCAGCTTGGCCAGAAGGGCAGGGGGACACACTGAAGCTTTCTTT	CASSLARRAGGHTEAFF
TRBV30	TRBD2	NA	TRBJ2-1	TGTGCCTGGATCAAGCCCCCGGGACTAGTCTCTGAGCAGTTCTTC	CAWIKPPGLVSEQFF
TRBV2	NA	NA	TRBJ1-5	TGTGCCGGTCAGCGGTCTAGCAATCAGCCCCAGCATTTT	CAGQRSSNQPQHF
TRBV6-2/TRBV6-3	NA	NA	TRBJ2-1	TGTGCCAGCAGTTACGCCAGATCAAACAGGGACGGTGAGCAGTTCTTC	CASSYARSNRDGEQFF
TRBV4-1	TRBD1	NA	TRBJ1-4	TGCGCCAGCAGCCCTTCGACAGGGGGGTCTAATGAAAAACTGTTTTTT	CASSPSTGGSNEKLFF
TRBV29-1	NA	NA	TRBJ2-5	TGCAGCGTTGAAGACCCCCAGGAAGATCGATCCGAAGGGACCCAGTACTTC	CSVEDPQEDRSEGTQYF
TRBV7-9	NA	NA	TRBJ2-1	TGTGCCAGCAGATTAACAGGGAGCTCCTACAATGAGCAGTTCTTC	CASRLTGSSYNEQFF
TRBV7-9	TRBD2	NA	TRBJ2-1	TGTGCCAGCAGCTACCCCTCCGGAGGAGCGGGGGTGAGTGAGCAGTTCTTC	CASSYPSGGAGVSEQFF
TRBV27	NA	NA	TRBJ1-2	NA	CASSSSRTPHPNYGYTF
TRBV19	TRBD1	NA	TRBJ1-5	TGTGCCAGTAGTTTACAGGGGATGTTAAGCAATCAGCCCCAGCATTTT	CASSLQGMLSNQPQHF
TRBV28	NA	NA	TRBJ1-1	TGTGCCAGCAGTTTCGCTACACCGACAAACACTGAAGCTTTCTTT	CASSFATPTNTEAFF
TRBV5-1	TRBD1	many	TRBJ1-5	TGCGCCAGCAGCGATGGGGGACAGGGTCAGCCCCAGCATTTT	CASSDGGQGQPQHF
TRBV6-5	TRBD1	NA	TRBJ1-2	TGTGCCAGCAGTTATCTGGACAGGATTAACTATGGCTACACCTTC	CASSYLDRINYGYTF
TRBV19	TRBD1	NA	TRBJ1-4	TGTGCCAGTAGTCCGGGACAGCGAGAAAAACTGTTTTTT	CASSPGQREKLFF
TRBV6-5	TRBD1	NA	TRBJ1-1	TGTGCCAGCAGAATCACCGGGACAGGGGACACTGAAGCTTTCTTT	CASRITGTGDTEAFF
TRBV19	TRBD1	few	TRBJ1-2	TGTGCCAGTAGTCCTTTAGGGATGACAGGGTCGGTTGGTAGTGGCTACACCTTC	CASSPLGMTGSVGSGYTF
TRBV13	NA	NA	TRBJ1-3	TGTGCCAGCAGCTTAGGGGGCGATGGAAACACCATATATTTT	CASSLGGDGNTIYF
TRBV7-9	NA	few	TRBJ1-6	TGTGCCAGCAGCTTAGTACAGGTCTCCTATAATTCACCCCTCCACTTT	CASSLVQVSYNSPLHF
TRBV5-1	TRBD2	NA	TRBJ2-1	TGCGCCAGCAGCACTGGGGGAAGCGGGGGCTACAATGAGCAGTTCTTC	CASSTGGSGGYNEQFF
TRBV7-2	NA	NA	TRBJ2-2	TGTGCCAGCAGCTTTGGGGGCGCGGAATCCGGGGAGCTGTTTTTT	CASSFGGAESGELFF
TRBV7-2	NA	NA	TRBJ2-1	TGTGCCAGCAGCTTAGGGCGGGGTTCGGAGGAGCAGTTCTTC	CASSLGRGSEEQFF
TRBV11-2	TRBD2	NA	TRBJ2-7	TGTGCCAGCAGCTTCCAGGGACTACCCCCCTACGAGCAGTACTTC	CASSFQGLPPYEQYF
TRBV5-1	TRBD1	NA	TRBJ1-5	TGCGCCAGCAGCTTCGGAACAGGGGTGAATCAGCCCCAGCATTTT	CASSFGTGVNQPQHF
TRBV7-3	NA	once	TRBJ1-1	TGTGCCAGCAGCGTATGGCGGGAGACTGAAGCTTTCTTT	CASSVWRETEAFF
TRBV6-5	TRBD1	few	TRBJ1-1	TGTGCCAGCAGTCAACCCGGGACAGGGGTTCCTGAAGCTTTCTTT	CASSQPGTGVPEAFF
TRBV4-1	TRBD2	NA	TRBJ2-5	TGCGCCAGCAGTTCCCGCGGGGCTGCGGGGGGGTCGAAGGAGACCCAGTACTTC	CASSSRGAAGGSKETQYF
TRBV6-5	NA	NA	TRBJ2-3	TGTGCCAGCCGTCACACAGGGACAGATACGCAGTATTTT	CASRHTGTDTQYF
TRBV7-6	NA	NA	TRBJ2-5	TGTGCCAGCAGACTCACGGAGAGGTACCAAGAGACCCAGTACTTC	CASRLTERYQETQYF